This note documents a single T cell receptor (beta chain) sequence. Germline V gives CDR1 SGHAT, CDR2 FQNNGV. This CDR3 spans 17 amino acids. Germline trimming cut 5 bases from V and 5 bases from J; bases unmatched to any gene: 14. RNA amounts of roughly 0.5 to 1 ug underwent reverse transcription with random hexamers. MiXCR, run by TCRdb on the immunoSEQ multiplex PCR reads, gives a single entry per CDR3 protein. The profile shows 150,000 to 200,000 distinct CDR3 sequences, around 93% of them singletons. This record comes from a study of CD8 T cells in Susac syndrome. The study used healthy donors as controls matched for age and sex.

Source material: CD4+ T cells from PBMCs. The TCR was taken from a human donor in good health. The chain has TRBV11-2 and TRBJ2-5, with 10 bases lining up with TRBD1. Here the CDR3 DNA reads TGTGCCAGCAGCCATGGACTGCGGGGACAGGGGAGGGAGACCCAGTACTTC. Its translation is CASSHGLRGQGRETQYF. Filled out from reference TRBV11-2 and TRBJ2-5, the complete variable domain reads EAGVAQSPRYKIIEKRQSVAFWCNPISGHATLYWYQQILGQGPKLLIQFQNNGVVDDSQLPKDRFSAERLKGVDSTLKIQPAKLEDSAVYLCASSHGLRGQGRETQYFGPGTRLLVL.